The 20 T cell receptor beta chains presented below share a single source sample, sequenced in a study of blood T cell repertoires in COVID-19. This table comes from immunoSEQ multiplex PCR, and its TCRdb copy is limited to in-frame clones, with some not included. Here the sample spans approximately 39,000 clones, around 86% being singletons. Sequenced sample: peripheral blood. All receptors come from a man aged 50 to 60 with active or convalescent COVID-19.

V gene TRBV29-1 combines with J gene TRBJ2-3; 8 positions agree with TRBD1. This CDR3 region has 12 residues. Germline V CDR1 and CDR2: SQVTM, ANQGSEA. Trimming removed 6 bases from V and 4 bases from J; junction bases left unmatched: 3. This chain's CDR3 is CSVTGDADTQYF. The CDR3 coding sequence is TGCAGCGTGACAGGGGACGCAGATACGCAGTATTTT.

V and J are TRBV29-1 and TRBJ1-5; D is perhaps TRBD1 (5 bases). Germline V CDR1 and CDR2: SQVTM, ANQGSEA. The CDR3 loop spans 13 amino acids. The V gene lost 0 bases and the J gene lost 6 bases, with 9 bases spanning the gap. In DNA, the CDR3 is TGCAGCGTTGAAGAGGGCACAGGTCAGCCCCAGCATTTT. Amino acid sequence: CSVEEGTGQPQHF.

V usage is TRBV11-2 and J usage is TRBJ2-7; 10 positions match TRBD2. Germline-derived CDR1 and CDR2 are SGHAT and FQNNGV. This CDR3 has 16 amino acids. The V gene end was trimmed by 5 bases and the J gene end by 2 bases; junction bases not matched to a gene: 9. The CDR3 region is CASSPTAGGFPYEQYF. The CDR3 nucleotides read TGTGCCAGCAGCCCGACAGCGGGAGGGTTTCCCTACGAGCAGTACTTC.

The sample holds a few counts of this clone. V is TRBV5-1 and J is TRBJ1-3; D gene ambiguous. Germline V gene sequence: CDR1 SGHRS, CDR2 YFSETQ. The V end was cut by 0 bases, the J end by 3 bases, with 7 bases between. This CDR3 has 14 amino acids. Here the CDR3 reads CASSLGGGGNTIYF. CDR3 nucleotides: TGCGCCAGCAGCTTGGGAGGCGGTGGAAACACCATATATTTT.

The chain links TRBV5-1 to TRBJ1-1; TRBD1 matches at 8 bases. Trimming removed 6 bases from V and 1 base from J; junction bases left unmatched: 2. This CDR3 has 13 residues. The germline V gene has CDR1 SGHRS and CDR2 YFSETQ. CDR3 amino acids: CASKGQENTEAFF. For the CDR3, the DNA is TGCGCCAGCAAGGGACAGGAGAACACTGAAGCTTTCTTT. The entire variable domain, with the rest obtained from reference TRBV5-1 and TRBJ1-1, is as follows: KAGVTQTPRYLIKTRGQQVTLSCSPISGHRSVSWYQQTPGQGLQFLFEYFSETQRNKGNFPGRFSGRQFSNSRSEMNVSTLELGDSALYLCASKGQENTEAFFGQGTRLTVV.

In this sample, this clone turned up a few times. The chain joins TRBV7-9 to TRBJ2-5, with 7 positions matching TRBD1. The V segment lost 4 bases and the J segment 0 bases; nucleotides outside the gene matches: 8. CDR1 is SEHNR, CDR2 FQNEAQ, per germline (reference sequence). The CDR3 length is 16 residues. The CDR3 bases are TGTGCCAGCAGCTCGACAGGGATGGGATACCAAGAGACCCAGTACTTC. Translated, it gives CASSSTGMGYQETQYF.

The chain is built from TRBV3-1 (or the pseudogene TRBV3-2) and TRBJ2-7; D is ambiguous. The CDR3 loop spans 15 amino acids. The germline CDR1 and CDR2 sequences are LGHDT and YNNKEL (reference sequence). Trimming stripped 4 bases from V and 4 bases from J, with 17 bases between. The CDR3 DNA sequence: TGTGCCAGCAGCCCTGGCCACAGTGGGCTATACGAGCAGTACTTC. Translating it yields CASSPGHSGLYEQYF.

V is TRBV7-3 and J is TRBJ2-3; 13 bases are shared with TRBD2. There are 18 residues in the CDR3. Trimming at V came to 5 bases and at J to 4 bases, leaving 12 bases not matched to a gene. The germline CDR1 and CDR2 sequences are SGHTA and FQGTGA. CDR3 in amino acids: CASSHPPWTSGSSDTQYF. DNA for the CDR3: TGTGCCAGCAGCCATCCGCCCTGGACTAGCGGGAGTTCAGATACGCAGTATTTT. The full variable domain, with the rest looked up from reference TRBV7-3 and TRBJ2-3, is GAGVSQTPSNKVTEKGKYVELRCDPISGHTALYWYRQSLGQGPEFLIYFQGTGAADDSGLPNDRFFAVRPEGSVSTLKIQRTERGDSAVYLCASSHPPWTSGSSDTQYFGPGTRLTVL.

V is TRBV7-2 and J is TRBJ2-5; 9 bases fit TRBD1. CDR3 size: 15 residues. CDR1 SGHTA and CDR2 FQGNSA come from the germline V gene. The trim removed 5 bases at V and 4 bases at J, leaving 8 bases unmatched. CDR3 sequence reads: CASSPRDRARETQYF. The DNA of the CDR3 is TGTGCCAGCAGCCCTCGGGACAGGGCGAGAGAGACCCAGTACTTC.

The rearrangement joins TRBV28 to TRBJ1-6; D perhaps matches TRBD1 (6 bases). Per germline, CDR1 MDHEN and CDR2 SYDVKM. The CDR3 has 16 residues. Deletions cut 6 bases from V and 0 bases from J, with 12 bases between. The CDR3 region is CASRGGGSSYNSPLHF. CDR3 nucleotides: TGTGCCAGCAGAGGGGGGGGGAGCTCCTATAATTCACCCCTCCACTTT.

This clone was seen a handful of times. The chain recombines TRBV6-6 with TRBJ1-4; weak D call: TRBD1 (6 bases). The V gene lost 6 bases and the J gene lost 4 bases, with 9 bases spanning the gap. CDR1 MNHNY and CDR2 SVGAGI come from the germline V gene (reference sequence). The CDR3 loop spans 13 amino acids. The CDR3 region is CASSTGNNEKLFF. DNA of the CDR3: TGTGCCAGCAGCACAGGGAATAATGAAAAACTGTTTTTT.

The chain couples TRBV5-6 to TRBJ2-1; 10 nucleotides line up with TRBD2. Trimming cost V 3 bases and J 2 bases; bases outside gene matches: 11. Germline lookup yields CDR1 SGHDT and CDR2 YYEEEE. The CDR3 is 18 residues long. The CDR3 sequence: CASSSTALLAGTYNEQFF. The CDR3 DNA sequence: TGTGCCAGCAGCTCTACCGCCTTACTAGCGGGGACCTACAATGAGCAGTTCTTC.

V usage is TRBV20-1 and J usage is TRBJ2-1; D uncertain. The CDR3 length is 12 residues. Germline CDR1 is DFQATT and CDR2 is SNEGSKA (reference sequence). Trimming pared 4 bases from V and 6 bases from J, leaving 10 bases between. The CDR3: CSATERSNEQFF. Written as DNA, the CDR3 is TGCAGTGCTACTGAACGGTCCAATGAGCAGTTCTTC.

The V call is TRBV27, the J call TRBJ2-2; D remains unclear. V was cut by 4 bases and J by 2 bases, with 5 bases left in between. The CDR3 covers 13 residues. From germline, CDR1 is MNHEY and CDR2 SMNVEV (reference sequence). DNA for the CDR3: TGTGCCAGCAGTTCCCTAAACACCGGGGAGCTGTTTTTT. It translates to CASSSLNTGELFF.

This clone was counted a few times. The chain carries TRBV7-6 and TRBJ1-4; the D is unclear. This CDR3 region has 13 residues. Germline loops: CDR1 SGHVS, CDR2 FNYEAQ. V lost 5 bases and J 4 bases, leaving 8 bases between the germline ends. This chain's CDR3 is CASSRQYNEKLFF. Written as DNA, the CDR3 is TGTGCCAGCAGCCGCCAGTATAATGAAAAACTGTTTTTT.

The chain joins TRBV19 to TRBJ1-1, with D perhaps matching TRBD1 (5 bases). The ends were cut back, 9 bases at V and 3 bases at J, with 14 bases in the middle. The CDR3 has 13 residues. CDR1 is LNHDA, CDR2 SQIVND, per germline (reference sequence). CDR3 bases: TGTGCCAGCCGTGGTGGGGGGTACACTGAAGCTTTCTTT. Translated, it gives CASRGGGYTEAFF.

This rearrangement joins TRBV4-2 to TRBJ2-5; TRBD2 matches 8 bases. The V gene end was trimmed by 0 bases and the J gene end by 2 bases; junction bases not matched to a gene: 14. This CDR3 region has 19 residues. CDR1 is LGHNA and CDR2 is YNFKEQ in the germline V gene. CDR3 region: CASSQDLGGRRLWQETQYF. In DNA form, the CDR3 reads TGTGCCAGCAGCCAAGATCTGGGCGGGAGGCGCCTGTGGCAAGAGACCCAGTACTTC.

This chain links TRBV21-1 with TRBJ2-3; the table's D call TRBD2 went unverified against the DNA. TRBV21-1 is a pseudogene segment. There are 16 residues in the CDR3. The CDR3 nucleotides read TGTGCCAGCAGCAAAAGGTCCGCGGCTTACGAAGATACGCAGTATTTT. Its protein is CASSKRSAAYEDTQYF.

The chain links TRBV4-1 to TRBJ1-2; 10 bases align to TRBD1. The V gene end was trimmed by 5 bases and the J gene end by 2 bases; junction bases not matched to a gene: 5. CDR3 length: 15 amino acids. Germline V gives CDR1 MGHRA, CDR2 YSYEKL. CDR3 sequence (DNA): TGCGCCAGCAGCACCCGGACAGGGGGGAACTATGGCTACACCTTC. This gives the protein CASSTRTGGNYGYTF.

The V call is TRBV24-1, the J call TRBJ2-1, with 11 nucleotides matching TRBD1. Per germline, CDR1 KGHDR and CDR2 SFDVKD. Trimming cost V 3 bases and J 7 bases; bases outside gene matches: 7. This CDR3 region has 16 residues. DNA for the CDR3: TGTGCCACCAGTGATCCGGGACAGGGGGGACGAAATGAGCAGTTCTTC. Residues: CATSDPGQGGRNEQFF.